This T cell receptor beta chain was sequenced during a study of T-cell reconstitution after alpha-beta-depleted transplantation in children. The CDR3 runs 15 residues. V was cut by 6 bases and J by 2 bases, with 20 bases left in between. Germline V gene lookup returns CDR1 DFQATT and CDR2 SNEGSKA (reference sequence). It was with unique molecular identifiers that the TCRbeta library was prepared. TCRdb analysed the PCR reads with MiXCR anew, one entry per CDR3 protein. The sample contains approximately 640,000 distinct CDR3 sequences, roughly 15% of which appear only once. This clonotype was counted at least ten times.

This receptor was taken from a human donor who donated a stem cell graft to a child with acute myeloid leukemia. This chain joins TRBV20-1 and TRBJ2-7, with D perhaps TRBD2 (6 bases). This specimen consisted of PBMCs from the stem cell graft donor, obtained from the stem cell graft. The CDR3 DNA sequence: TGCAGTGCCGCTAACTTGCGGGGAGCCCCCTACGAGCAGTACTTC. It yields the protein CSAANLRGAPYEQYF.